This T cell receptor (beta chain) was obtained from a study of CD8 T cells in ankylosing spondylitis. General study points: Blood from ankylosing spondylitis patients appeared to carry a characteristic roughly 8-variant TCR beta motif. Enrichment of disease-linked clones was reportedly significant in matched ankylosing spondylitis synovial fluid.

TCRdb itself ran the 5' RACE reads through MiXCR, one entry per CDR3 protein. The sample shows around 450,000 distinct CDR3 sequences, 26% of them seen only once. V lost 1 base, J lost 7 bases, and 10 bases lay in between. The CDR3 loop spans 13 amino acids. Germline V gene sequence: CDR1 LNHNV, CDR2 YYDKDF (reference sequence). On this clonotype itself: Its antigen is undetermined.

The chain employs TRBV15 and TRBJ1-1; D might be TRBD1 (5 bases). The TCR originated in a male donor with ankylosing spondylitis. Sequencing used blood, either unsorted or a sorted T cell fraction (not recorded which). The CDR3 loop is CATSRAGRLEAFF. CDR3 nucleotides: TGTGCCACCAGCAGAGCGGGACGGCTTGAAGCTTTCTTT.